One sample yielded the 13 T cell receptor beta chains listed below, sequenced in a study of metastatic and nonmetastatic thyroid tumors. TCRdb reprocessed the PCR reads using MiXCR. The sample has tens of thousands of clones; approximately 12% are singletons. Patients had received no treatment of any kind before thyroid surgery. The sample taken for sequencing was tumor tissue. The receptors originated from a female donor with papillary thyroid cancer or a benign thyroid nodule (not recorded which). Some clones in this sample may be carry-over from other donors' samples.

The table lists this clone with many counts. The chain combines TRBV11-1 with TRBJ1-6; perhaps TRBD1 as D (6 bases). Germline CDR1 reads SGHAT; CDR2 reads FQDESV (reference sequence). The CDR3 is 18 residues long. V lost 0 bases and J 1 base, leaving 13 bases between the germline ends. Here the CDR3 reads CASSLAWRGGSYNSPLHF. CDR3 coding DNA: TGTGCCAGCAGCTTAGCTTGGAGAGGGGGATCCTATAATTCACCCCTCCACTTT.

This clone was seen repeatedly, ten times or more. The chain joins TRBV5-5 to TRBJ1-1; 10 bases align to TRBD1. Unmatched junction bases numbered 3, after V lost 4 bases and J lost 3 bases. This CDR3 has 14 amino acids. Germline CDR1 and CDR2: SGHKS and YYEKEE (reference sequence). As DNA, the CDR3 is TGTGCCAGCAGCAGAGGACAGGGGGACACTGAAGCTTTCTTT. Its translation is CASSRGQGDTEAFF.

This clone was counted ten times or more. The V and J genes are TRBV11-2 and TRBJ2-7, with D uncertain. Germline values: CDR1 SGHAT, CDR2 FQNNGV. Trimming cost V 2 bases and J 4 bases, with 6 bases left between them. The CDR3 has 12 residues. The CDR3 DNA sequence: TGTGCCAGCAGCTTAAGTCAATACGAGCAGTACTTC. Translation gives CASSLSQYEQYF.

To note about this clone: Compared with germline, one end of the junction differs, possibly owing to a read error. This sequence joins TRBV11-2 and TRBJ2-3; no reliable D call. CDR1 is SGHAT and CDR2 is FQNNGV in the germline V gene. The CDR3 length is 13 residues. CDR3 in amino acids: CVSSTPGADTQYF. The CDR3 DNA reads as TGTGTCAGCAGCACCCCTGGGGCAGATACGCAGTATTTT.

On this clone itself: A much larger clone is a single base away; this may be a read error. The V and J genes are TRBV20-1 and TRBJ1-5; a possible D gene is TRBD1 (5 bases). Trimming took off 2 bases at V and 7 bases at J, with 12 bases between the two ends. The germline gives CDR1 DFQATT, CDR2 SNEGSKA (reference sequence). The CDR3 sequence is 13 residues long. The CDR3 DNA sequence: TGCAGTGCTAGAAGAGGGGAGGAACAGCCCCAGCATTTT. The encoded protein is CSARRGEEQPQHF.

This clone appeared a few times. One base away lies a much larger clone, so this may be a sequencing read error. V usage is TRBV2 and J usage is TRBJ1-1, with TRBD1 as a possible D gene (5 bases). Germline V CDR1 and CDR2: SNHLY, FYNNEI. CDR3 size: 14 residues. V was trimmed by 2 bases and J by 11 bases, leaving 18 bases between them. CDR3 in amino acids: CASSEIGTVRGAFF. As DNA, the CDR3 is TGTGCCAGCAGTGAAATTGGGACCGTACGGGGCGCTTTCTTT.

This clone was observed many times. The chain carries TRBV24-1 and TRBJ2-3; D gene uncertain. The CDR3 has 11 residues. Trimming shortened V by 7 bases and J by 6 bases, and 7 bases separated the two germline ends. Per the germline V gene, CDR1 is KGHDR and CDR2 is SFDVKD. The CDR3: CATSALDTQYF. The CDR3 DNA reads TGTGCCACCAGCGCCCTGGATACGCAGTATTTT.

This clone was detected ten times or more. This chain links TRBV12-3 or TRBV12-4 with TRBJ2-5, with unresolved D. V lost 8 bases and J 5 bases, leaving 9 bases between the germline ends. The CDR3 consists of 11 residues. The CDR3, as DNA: TGTGCCAGCCGATACGGGGAGACCCAGTACTTC. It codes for CASRYGETQYF.

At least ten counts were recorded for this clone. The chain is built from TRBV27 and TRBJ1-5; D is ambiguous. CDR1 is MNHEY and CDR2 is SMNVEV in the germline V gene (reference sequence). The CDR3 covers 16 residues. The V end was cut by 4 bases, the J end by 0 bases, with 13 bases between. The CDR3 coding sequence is TGTGCCAGCAGTTCCGGAAAGGGAGGTAGCAATCAGCCCCAGCATTTT. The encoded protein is CASSSGKGGSNQPQHF.

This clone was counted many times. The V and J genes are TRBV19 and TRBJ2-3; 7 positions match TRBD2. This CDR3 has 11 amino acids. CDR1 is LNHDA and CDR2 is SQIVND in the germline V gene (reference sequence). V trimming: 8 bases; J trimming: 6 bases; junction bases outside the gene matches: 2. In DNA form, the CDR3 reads TGTGCCAGTGGCGGGAGCGATACGCAGTATTTT. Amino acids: CASGGSDTQYF.

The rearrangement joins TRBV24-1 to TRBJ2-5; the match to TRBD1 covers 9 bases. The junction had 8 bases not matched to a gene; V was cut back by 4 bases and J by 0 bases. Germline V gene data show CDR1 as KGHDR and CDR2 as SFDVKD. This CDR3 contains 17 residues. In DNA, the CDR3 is TGTGCCACCAGTGAGGCCCGGGACAGGGCACACCAAGAGACCCAGTACTTC. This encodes CATSEARDRAHQETQYF.

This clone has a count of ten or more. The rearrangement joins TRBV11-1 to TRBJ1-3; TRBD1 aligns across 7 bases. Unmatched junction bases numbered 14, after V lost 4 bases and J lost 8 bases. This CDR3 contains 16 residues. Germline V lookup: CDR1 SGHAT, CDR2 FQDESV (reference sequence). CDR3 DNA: TGTGCCAGCAGCTCCTATAGTTGGACAGGAGGAGACACCATATATTTT. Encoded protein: CASSSYSWTGGDTIYF.

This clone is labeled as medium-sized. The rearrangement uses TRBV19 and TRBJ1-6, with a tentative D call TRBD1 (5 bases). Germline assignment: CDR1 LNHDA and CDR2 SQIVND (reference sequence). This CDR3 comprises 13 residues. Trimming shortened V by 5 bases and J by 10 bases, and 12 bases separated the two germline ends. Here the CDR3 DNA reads TGTGCCAGTAGTTACAGGACCCAATCACCCCTCCACTTT. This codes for CASSYRTQSPLHF.